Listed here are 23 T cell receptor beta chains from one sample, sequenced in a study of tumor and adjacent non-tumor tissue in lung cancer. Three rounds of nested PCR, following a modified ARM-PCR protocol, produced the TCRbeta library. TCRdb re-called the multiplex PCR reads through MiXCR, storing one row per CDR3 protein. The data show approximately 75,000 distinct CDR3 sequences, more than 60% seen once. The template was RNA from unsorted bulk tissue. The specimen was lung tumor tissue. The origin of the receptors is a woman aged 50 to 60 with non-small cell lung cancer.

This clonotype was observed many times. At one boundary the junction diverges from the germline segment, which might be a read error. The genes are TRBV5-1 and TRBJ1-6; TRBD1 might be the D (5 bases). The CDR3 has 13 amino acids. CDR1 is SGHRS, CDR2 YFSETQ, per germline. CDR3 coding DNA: TGTGCCAGCAGTGGGACCGGGGATTCACCCCTCCACTTT. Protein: CASSGTGDSPLHF. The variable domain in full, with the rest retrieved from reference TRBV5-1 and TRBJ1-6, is KAGVTQTPRYLIKTRGQQVTLSCSPISGHRSVSWYQQTPGQGLQFLFEYFSETQRNKGNFPGRFSGRQFSNSRSEMNVSTLELGDSALYLCASSGTGDSPLHFGNGTRLTVT.

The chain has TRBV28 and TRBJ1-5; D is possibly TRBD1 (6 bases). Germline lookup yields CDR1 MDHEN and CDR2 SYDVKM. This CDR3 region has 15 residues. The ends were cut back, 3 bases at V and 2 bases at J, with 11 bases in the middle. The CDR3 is CASSLSRGGNQPQHF. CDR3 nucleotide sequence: TGTGCCAGCAGTTTGAGCAGGGGTGGCAATCAGCCCCAGCATTTT.

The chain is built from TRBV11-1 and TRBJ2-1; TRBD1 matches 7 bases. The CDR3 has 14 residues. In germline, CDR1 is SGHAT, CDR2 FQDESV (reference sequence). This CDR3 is CVISLRGGRYEQFF. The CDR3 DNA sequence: TGTGTCATTAGCTTAAGAGGGGGCCGGTATGAGCAGTTCTTC. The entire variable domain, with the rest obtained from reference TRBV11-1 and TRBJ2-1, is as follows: EAEVAQSPRYKITEKSQAVAFWCDPISGHATLYWYRQILGQGPELLVQFQDESVVDDSQLPKDRFSAERLKGVDSTLKIQPAELGDSAMYLCVISLRGGRYEQFFGPGTRLTVL.

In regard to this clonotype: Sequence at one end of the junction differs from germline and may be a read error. CDR3 sequence: CASNLGTGVEKLFF. CDR3 sequence (DNA): TGTGCAAGCAACTTAGGGACTGGGGTTGAAAAACTGTTTTTT. V usage is TRBV11-2 and J usage is TRBJ1-4; maybe TRBD1 (5 bases). Germline assignment: CDR1 SGHAT and CDR2 FQNNGV. This CDR3 has 14 residues.

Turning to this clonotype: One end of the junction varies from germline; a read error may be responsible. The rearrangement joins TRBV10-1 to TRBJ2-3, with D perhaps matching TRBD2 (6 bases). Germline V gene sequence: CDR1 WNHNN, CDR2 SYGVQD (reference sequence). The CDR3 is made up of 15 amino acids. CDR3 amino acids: CASSESGVMANTQYF. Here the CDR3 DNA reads TGTGCCAGCAGTGAGTCGGGGGTGATGGCAAATACGCAGTATTTT.

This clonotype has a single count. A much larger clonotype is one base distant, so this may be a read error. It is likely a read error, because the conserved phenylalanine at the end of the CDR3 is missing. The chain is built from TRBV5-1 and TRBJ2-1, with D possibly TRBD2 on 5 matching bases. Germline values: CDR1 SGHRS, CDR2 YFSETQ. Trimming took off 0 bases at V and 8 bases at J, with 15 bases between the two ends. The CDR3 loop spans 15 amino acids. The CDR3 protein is CASSLAEVSTHEQFL. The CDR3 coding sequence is TGCGCCAGCAGCTTGGCGGAGGTTTCAACCCATGAGCAGTTCTTA.

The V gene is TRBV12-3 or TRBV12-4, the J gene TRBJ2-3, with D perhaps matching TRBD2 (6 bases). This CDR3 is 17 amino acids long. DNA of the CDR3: TGTGCAGGCAGACCGGCGACTAGAGGGATGAGAGCAGATACGCAGTATTTT. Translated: CAGRPATRGMRADTQYF.

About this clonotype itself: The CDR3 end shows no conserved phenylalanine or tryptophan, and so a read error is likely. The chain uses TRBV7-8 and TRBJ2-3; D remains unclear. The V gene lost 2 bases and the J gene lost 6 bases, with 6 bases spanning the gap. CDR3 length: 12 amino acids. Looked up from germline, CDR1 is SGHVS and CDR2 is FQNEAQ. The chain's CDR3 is CASSLSADTQYY. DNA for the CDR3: TGTGCCAGCAGCTTATCTGCTGATACGCAGTATTAT.

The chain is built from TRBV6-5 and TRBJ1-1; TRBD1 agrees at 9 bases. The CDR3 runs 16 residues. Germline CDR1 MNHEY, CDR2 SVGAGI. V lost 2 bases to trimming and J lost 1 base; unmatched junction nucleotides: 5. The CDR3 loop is CASSYRGTGRNTEAFF. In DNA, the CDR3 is TGTGCCAGCAGTTACAGGGGGACAGGGCGGAACACTGAAGCTTTCTTT.

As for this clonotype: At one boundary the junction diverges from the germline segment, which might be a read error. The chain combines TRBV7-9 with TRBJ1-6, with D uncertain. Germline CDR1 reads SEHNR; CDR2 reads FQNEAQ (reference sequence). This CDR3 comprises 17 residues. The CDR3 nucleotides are TGTGCCAGCAGCGCTGGACCGTCCAGCTCCTATAATCCACCCCTCCACTTT. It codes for CASSAGPSSSYNPPLHF.

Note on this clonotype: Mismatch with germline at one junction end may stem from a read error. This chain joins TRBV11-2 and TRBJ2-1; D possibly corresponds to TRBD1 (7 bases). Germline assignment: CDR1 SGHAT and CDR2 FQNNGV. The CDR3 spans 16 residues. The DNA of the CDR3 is TGTGCCAGCAGCCCAGGGGGGCTAGAGGGAGTAGGCGAGCAGTTCTTT. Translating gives CASSPGGLEGVGEQFF.

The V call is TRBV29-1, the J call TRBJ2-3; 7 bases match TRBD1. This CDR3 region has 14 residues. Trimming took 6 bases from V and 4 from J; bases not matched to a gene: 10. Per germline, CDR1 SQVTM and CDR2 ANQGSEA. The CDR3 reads CSVEPTGHADTQYF. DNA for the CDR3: TGCAGCGTAGAACCGACAGGGCACGCAGATACGCAGTATTTT.

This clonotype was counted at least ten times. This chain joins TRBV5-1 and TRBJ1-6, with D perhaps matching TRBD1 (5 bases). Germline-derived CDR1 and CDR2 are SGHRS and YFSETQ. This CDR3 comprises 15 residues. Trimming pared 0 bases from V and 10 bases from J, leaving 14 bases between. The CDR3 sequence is CASSLGGLENSPLHF. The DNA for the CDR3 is TGCGCCAGCAGCTTGGGGGGCTTAGAAAACTCACCCCTCCACTTT. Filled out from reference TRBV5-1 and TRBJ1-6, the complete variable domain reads KAGVTQTPRYLIKTRGQQVTLSCSPISGHRSVSWYQQTPGQGLQFLFEYFSETQRNKGNFPGRFSGRQFSNSRSEMNVSTLELGDSALYLCASSLGGLENSPLHFGNGTRLTVT.

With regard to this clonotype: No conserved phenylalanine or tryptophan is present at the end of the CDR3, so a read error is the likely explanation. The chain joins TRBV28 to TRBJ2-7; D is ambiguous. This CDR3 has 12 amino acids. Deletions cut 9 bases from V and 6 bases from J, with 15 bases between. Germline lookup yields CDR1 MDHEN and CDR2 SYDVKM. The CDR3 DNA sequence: TGTGCCAGTAGCCGCCGGGCCGCCGAGCAGTACCTC. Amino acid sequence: CASSRRAAEQYL.

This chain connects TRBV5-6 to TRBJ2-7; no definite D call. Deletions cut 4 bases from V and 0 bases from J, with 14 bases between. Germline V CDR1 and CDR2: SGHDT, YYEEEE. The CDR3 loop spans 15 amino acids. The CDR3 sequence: CASSLHDRFSYEQYF. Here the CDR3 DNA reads TGTGCCAGCAGCCTACATGATAGGTTCTCCTACGAGCAGTACTTC.

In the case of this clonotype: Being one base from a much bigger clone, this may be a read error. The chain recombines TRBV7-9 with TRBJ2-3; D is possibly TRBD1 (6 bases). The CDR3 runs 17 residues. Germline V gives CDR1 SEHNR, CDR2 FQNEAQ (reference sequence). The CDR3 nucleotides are TGTGCCAGCAGTCCCAGTCATCGGACAGAGAGCACAGATATGCAGTATTTT. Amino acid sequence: CASSPSHRTESTDMQYF.

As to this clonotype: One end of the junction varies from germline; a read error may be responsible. Here the CDR3 reads CASSLEKGGGSYEQYF. Here the CDR3 DNA reads TGTGCCAGCAGCTTAGAAAAAGGGGGAGGAAGCTACGAGCAATACTTC. The chain couples TRBV11-3 to TRBJ2-7; D assignment may be TRBD1 or TRBD2 (6 bases each). Per germline, CDR1 SGHNT and CDR2 YENEEA. The CDR3 has 16 residues.

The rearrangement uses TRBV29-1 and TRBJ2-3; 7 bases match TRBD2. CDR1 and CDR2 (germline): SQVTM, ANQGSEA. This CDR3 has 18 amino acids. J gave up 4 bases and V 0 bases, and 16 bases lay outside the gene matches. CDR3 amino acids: CSVEDSIVHGGYSDTQYF. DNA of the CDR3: TGCAGCGTTGAAGATTCTATAGTGCACGGGGGGTACTCAGATACGCAGTATTTT.

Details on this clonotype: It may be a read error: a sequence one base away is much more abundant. Here the CDR3 DNA reads TGCACCAGCAGCCCGGGACAAGTCACAGCCAAAAACATTCAGTACTTC. Translation: CTSSPGQVTAKNIQYF. The genes are TRBV5-1 and TRBJ2-4; D perhaps matches TRBD1 (6 bases). The CDR3 is 16 amino acids. CDR1 and CDR2 (germline): SGHRS, YFSETQ.

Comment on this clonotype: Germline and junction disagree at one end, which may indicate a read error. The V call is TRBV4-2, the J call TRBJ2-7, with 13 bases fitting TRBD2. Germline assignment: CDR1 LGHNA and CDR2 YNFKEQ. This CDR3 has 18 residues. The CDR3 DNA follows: TGTGCCAACAGCCAAGAAGGACTAGCGGGAGAAGACTGCTACGTGCAGTACTTC. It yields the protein CANSQEGLAGEDCYVQYF.

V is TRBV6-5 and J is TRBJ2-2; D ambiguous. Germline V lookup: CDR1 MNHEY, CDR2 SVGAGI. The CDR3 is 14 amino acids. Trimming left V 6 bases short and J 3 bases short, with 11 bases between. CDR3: CASRDRLDTGELFF. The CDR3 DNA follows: TGTGCCAGCAGAGACCGGTTGGACACCGGGGAGCTGTTTTTT.

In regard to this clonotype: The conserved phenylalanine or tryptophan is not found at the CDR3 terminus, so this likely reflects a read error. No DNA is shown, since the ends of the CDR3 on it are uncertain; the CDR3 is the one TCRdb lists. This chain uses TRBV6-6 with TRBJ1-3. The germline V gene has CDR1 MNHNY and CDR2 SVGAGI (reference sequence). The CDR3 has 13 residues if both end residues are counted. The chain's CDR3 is CASSYDSRNTIYL.

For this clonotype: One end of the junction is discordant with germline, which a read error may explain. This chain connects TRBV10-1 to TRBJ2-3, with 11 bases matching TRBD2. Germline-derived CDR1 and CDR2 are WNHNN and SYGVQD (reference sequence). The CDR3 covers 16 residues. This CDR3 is CASSTGLAGSTDTKYF. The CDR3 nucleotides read TGCGCCAGCAGCACAGGACTAGCGGGTAGCACAGATACGAAGTATTTT.